The subject of this entry is one T cell receptor beta chain. This sample was included in a study of T cell changes during pregnancy in multiple sclerosis. The CDR3 sequence is 16 residues long. V was clipped by 4 bases and J by 0 bases, with 17 bases between them. From germline, CDR1 is SGHRS and CDR2 YFSETQ. TCRdb's table, derived via immunoSEQ multiplex PCR, lists solely in-frame clones and lacks some. The sample has about 43,000 clones, around 90% seen once. The chain recombines TRBV5-1 with TRBJ2-7; D might be TRBD1 (5 bases). The source is a female donor with multiple sclerosis, enrolled in a pregnancy study. Sequenced sample: PBMCs (not recorded whether the cells were cultured). CDR3 DNA: TGCGCCAGCAGCCCTACCCTCTCAGGGATCTCCTACGAGCAGTACTTC. Amino acids: CASSPTLSGISYEQYF.